The 9 T cell receptor beta chains below were found in one sample sequenced in a study of graft-versus-host responses after intestinal transplantation. Data came from immunoSEQ multiplex PCR; TCRdb stores just in-frame clones and leaves some out. The sample has about 21,000 clones; around 94% are singletons. The sample was PBMCs, taken around 37 weeks after intestinal transplant. These receptors came from a human patient who received an intestinal transplant, so some T cells may come from the graft donor.

The chain carries TRBV11-2 and TRBJ2-1, with TRBD2 identical over 9 bases. In germline, CDR1 is SGHAT, CDR2 FQNNGV. The CDR3 spans 16 residues. The V segment lost 4 bases and the J segment 7 bases; nucleotides outside the gene matches: 11. DNA of the CDR3: TGTGCCAGCAGCTCGCGTGGTTCGCGGGGGGGAAATGAGCAGTTCTTC. This sequence encodes CASSSRGSRGGNEQFF. Complete variable domain (other parts from reference TRBV11-2 and TRBJ2-1): EAGVAQSPRYKIIEKRQSVAFWCNPISGHATLYWYQQILGQGPKLLIQFQNNGVVDDSQLPKDRFSAERLKGVDSTLKIQPAKLEDSAVYLCASSSRGSRGGNEQFFGPGTRLTVL.

The V gene is TRBV2, the J gene TRBJ1-5; the D is unclear. The germline CDR1 and CDR2 sequences are SNHLY and FYNNEI. This CDR3 is built from 14 residues. V was cut by 0 bases and J by 9 bases, with 12 bases left in between. The CDR3 DNA reads TGTGCCAGCAGTGAAGCTTTCGACACAACGCCCCAGCATTTT. Encoded protein: CASSEAFDTTPQHF.

This sequence joins TRBV11-2 and TRBJ1-1; D is unclear. Trimming shortened V by 8 bases and J by 12 bases, and 13 bases separated the two germline ends. Germline CDR1 reads SGHAT; CDR2 reads FQNNGV. The CDR3 has 10 amino acids. The CDR3 sequence: CASRAVETFF. DNA for the CDR3: TGTGCCAGCCGAGCGGTGGAGACTTTCTTT.

This chain links TRBV28 with TRBJ1-1, with a weak D call TRBD1 (6 bases). V was pared by 2 bases and J by 1 base, with 14 bases between. The germline CDR1 and CDR2 sequences are MDHEN and SYDVKM. CDR3 length: 16 residues. CDR3 protein: CASSLVVGTKNTEAFF. The CDR3, as DNA: TGTGCCAGCAGTTTAGTGGTCGGGACAAAGAACACTGAAGCTTTCTTT.

The table lists this clone with a count of one. The J gene is TRBJ2-7, the V gene TRBV28; D is unresolved. The length of the CDR3 is 15 residues. The V and J ends lost 5 bases and 7 bases respectively, with 21 bases between them. Per the germline V gene, CDR1 is MDHEN and CDR2 is SYDVKM. The CDR3: CASSPARPSGSEQYF. For the CDR3, the DNA is TGTGCCAGCAGTCCGGCCAGGCCTTCTGGGTCGGAGCAGTACTTC.

The V call is TRBV11-2, the J call TRBJ2-3; the D is unclear. The ends were cut back, 5 bases at V and 3 bases at J, with 9 bases in the middle. The CDR3 has 13 residues. The germline CDR1 and CDR2 sequences are SGHAT and FQNNGV. Here the CDR3 reads CASSRGATDTQYF. The DNA for the CDR3 is TGTGCCAGCAGCCGCGGAGCGACAGATACGCAGTATTTT.

The V gene is TRBV5-1, the J gene TRBJ2-3, with a tentative D call TRBD2 (6 bases). The CDR3 loop spans 16 amino acids. Trimming removed 0 bases at V and 4 bases at J, with 15 bases between. Germline V gene lookup returns CDR1 SGHRS and CDR2 YFSETQ. The chain's CDR3 is CASSLAWGRFADTQYF. CDR3 DNA sequence: TGCGCCAGCAGCTTGGCCTGGGGGAGGTTCGCAGATACGCAGTATTTT.

V is TRBV20-1 and J is TRBJ1-1, with D possibly being TRBD1 (6 bases). V lost 5 bases, J lost 7 bases, and 8 bases lay in between. Germline V gene lookup returns CDR1 DFQATT and CDR2 SNEGSKA (reference sequence). The CDR3 runs 10 residues. CDR3 bases: TGCAGTGCTCACAGGGTTGAAGCTTTCTTT. This encodes CSAHRVEAFF.

The V gene is TRBV19, the J gene TRBJ2-7, with D possibly being TRBD1 or TRBD2 (5 bases each). Between the trimmed V and J ends, which lost 2 bases and 2 bases, there was a span of 16 bases. This CDR3 comprises 16 residues. CDR1 is LNHDA and CDR2 is SQIVND in the germline V gene (reference sequence). The CDR3 sequence is CASSISPGTLPYEQYF. As DNA, the CDR3 is TGTGCCAGTAGTATAAGCCCAGGGACCTTGCCCTACGAGCAGTACTTC.